The clone carrying this TCR beta chain was seen a handful of times. Its specificity is unknown. Because the CDR3's place on the DNA is in doubt, the DNA is left out and the CDR3 is given as listed by TCRdb. The CDR3 is 14 amino acids long, termini counted. Germline CDR1 is SGHTA and CDR2 is FQGNSA. The record originates from a study of T cell clonality in common variable immunodeficiency. Study findings and constraints: Fewer deletions and N-nucleotide insertions were reportedly seen in common variable immunodeficiency TCR beta sequences.

Reduced serum IgG, IgA and/or IgM plus specific antibody deficiency defined CVID. CVID subjects had received replacement immunoglobulin for at least one year. Heparinized whole blood, about 4.5 to 9 ml, came from each donor. The data were produced by immunoSEQ multiplex PCR, yet TCRdb's version contains in-frame clones alone and is incomplete. Sampling found over 15,000 clones, none seen once. The V call is TRBV7-2, the J call TRBJ2-7; the table's D call, TRBD1, has no DNA check behind it. Material: peripheral blood mononuclear cells. The TCR comes from a human donor with common variable immunodeficiency. Here the CDR3 reads CASSFGQGFYEQYF.